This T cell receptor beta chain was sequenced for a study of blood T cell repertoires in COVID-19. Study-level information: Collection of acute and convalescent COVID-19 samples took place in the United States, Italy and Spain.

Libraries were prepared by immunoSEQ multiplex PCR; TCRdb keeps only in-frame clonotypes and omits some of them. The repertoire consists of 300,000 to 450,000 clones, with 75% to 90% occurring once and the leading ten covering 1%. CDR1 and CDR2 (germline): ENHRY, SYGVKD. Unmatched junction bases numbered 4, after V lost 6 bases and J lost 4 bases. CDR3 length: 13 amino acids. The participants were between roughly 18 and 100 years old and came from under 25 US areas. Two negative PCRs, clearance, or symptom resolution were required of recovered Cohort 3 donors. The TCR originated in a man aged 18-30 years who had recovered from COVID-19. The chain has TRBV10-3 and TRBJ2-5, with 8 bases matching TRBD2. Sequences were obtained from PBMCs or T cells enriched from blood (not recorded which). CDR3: CAISGGAGETQYF. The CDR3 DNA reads TGTGCCATCAGCGGGGGGGCGGGAGAGACCCAGTACTTC.